The clone carrying this TCR beta chain was seen a few times. Its target is not known. This entry comes from a study of OX40 agonist ivuxolimab in advanced cancers. Study-level information: Administration of intravenous ivuxolimab to patients occurred every 2 weeks at 0.01 to 10 mg/kg.

V gave up 5 bases and J gave up 6 bases; unmatched junction bases: 8. The length of the CDR3 is 15 residues. Germline CDR1 MNHEY, CDR2 SMNVEV (reference sequence). Assay used: immunoSEQ multiplex PCR; TCRdb lists only in-frame clones, some missing. The sample records tens of thousands of clones, approximately 89% being singletons. Study results and limitations: Antigen targets of the expanded peripheral T cells went undetermined.

This sample comprised CD4+ or CD8+ T cells sorted from blood, obtained in a trial of the OX40 agonist ivuxolimab. This clonotype was obtained from an adult with an advanced solid tumor such as melanoma, head and neck, liver or kidney cancer. The J gene is TRBJ1-4, the V gene TRBV27; 8 nucleotides line up with TRBD1. CDR3 nucleotide sequence: TGTGCCAGCAGTACCCGCGAGACAGGGGATGAAAAACTGTTTTTT. This codes for CASSTRETGDEKLFF.